The clone carrying this T cell receptor (beta chain) came up once. One end of the junction is discordant with germline, which a read error may explain. This sample stems from a study of early T cells in non-severe SARS-CoV-2 infection. Study overall: Sequenced material consisted of bulk RNA (from unsorted whole blood), and chains were unpaired.

Unique molecular identifiers (one per individual cDNA molecule) were attached. TCRdb recomputed calls from the 5' RACE reads with MiXCR, one row per CDR3 protein. The repertoire holds tens of thousands of distinct CDR3 sequences, with around 12% as singletons. Germline lookup yields CDR1 SGHRS and CDR2 YFSETQ. The CDR3 consists of 14 residues. This TCR was recovered from an adult who was a healthcare worker with PCR-confirmed SARS-CoV-2 infection or an uninfected control (not recorded which). Specimen: whole blood, collected at baseline. The J gene is TRBJ2-7, the V gene TRBV5-1; 8 bases align to TRBD2. In nucleotides, the CDR3 is TGTGCCAGCAGCTTGAGTTCGGGAGGGCGCGAGCAGTACTTC. It yields the protein CASSLSSGGREQYF.